These 30 T cell receptor beta chains originate from one sample sequenced in a study of T cell repertoires in cytomegalovirus infection. TCRdb re-called the reads with MiXCR, one entry per CDR3 protein. The sample has 700,000 to 850,000 distinct CDR3 sequences; around a third are singletons. The antigens for these receptors are not known. This sample comprised cultured CD8+ T cells from PBMCs, obtained from culture after CMV antigen stimulation. These receptors all come from a human donor in good health (CMV status not recorded). Some clones in this sample may be carry-over from other donors' samples.

This chain links TRBV12-3 or TRBV12-4 with TRBJ1-2; D unclear. V lost 10 bases and J 10 bases, leaving 25 bases between the germline ends. The CDR3 covers 14 residues. Written as DNA, the CDR3 is TGTGCCATCCTACCCTTTAAAAGGTTTGGGGTCTACACCTTC. Translated, it gives CAILPFKRFGVYTF.

This sequence joins TRBV12-3 or TRBV12-4 and TRBJ2-5, with D tentatively TRBD1 (6 bases). CDR3 length equals 14 residues. V was trimmed by 6 bases and J by 1 base, leaving 12 bases between them. DNA for the CDR3: TGTGCCAGCAGGCGGACAGACCCCCAAGAGACCCAGTACTTC. Translating gives CASRRTDPQETQYF.

CDR3 region: CASSLDPGLEQYF. CDR3 nucleotides: TGCGCCAGCAGCTTGGACCCAGGCTTGGAGCAGTACTTC. The chain recombines TRBV5-1 with TRBJ2-7, with no clear D. This CDR3 has 13 residues. CDR1 is SGHRS and CDR2 is YFSETQ in the germline V gene. Trimming left V 0 bases short and J 7 bases short, with 11 bases between.

The V call is TRBV2, the J call TRBJ1-4, with TRBD1 matching over 7 bases. Germline V gene data show CDR1 as SNHLY and CDR2 as FYNNEI. This CDR3 contains 16 residues. V was pared by 4 bases and J by 8 bases, with 13 bases of the junction left unmatched. DNA of the CDR3: TGTGCCAGCAGTGCCCGAGGGGGCACCGCGGGGGAAAAACTGTTTTTT. As protein: CASSARGGTAGEKLFF.

The chain uses TRBV6-1 and TRBJ2-7, with 7 bases that match TRBD1. Germline V lookup: CDR1 MNHNS, CDR2 SASEGT. V shed 5 bases, J shed 1 base, and the junction held 11 bases outside the gene matches. This CDR3 has 16 residues. CDR3 coding DNA: TGTGCCAGCAGTTATACGGTACAGGGGATTTCCTACGAGCAGTACTTC. Its protein product is CASSYTVQGISYEQYF.

The gene calls are TRBV7-2 and TRBJ2-7; no clear D. This CDR3 is 14 amino acids long. CDR1 and CDR2 (germline): SGHTA, FQGNSA. Trimming pared 2 bases from V and 4 bases from J, leaving 12 bases between. CDR3 amino acids: CASSLYAGEYEQYV. The CDR3 DNA is TGTGCCAGCAGCTTATATGCAGGAGAGTACGAGCAGTACGTC.

In its sample, this clonotype was seen many times. The rearrangement joins TRBV7-9 to TRBJ1-2, with TRBD1 as a possible D gene (6 bases). The germline V gene encodes CDR1 SEHNR and CDR2 FQNEAQ (reference sequence). Trimming took 5 bases from V and 6 from J, leaving 10 bases between them. The CDR3 length is 12 residues. CDR3 amino acids: CASSQPGDGYTF. CDR3 in DNA: TGTGCCAGCAGCCAACCAGGGGATGGCTACACCTTC. Supplemented by reference TRBV7-9 and TRBJ1-2, the full variable domain reads DTGVSQNPRHKITKRGQNVTFRCDPISEHNRLYWYRQTLGQGPEFLTYFQNEAQLEKSRLLSDRFSAERPKGSFSTLEIQRTEQGDSAMYLCASSQPGDGYTFGSGTRLTVV.

CDR3 bases: TGTGCCAGCAGCCTCGACAGTGTTGAAGCTTTCTTT. The encoded protein is CASSLDSVEAFF. The chain carries TRBV7-9 and TRBJ1-1, with TRBD1 as a possible D gene (5 bases). The CDR3 is made up of 12 amino acids. Trimming removed 5 bases at V and 7 bases at J, with 11 bases between. The V gene's germline CDR1 is SEHNR and CDR2 FQNEAQ (reference sequence).

In its sample, this clonotype was seen many times. This sequence joins TRBV7-2 and TRBJ2-5; maybe TRBD2 (6 bases). CDR3 length: 14 amino acids. The germline V and J ends were trimmed by 5 bases and 0 bases, with 10 bases remaining between them. Germline V gene sequence: CDR1 SGHTA, CDR2 FQGNSA. In DNA form, the CDR3 reads TGTGCCAGCAGCACTCGGAGGGACCAAGAGACCCAGTACTTC. Translated, it gives CASSTRRDQETQYF.

The V gene is TRBV2, the J gene TRBJ1-2; no firm D call. The V gene lost 7 bases and the J gene lost 7 bases, with 22 bases spanning the gap. Germline V gives CDR1 SNHLY, CDR2 FYNNEI. This CDR3 has 15 amino acids. CDR3 loop: CASKEGRSPVSGYTF. The CDR3 DNA follows: TGTGCCAGCAAGGAGGGAAGAAGCCCTGTAAGTGGCTACACCTTC.

The table lists this clonotype with many counts. V usage is TRBV7-8 and J usage is TRBJ2-7, with TRBD1 matching over 10 bases. CDR3 length equals 17 residues. With 4 bases clipped from V and 2 bases from J, the junction kept 11 bases outside the gene matches. Germline V CDR1 and CDR2: SGHVS, FQNEAQ. The CDR3 DNA is TGTGCCAGCAGCTATAACCCTGGGACAGGGGTCCCCTACGAGCAGTACGTC. Residues: CASSYNPGTGVPYEQYV.

This sequence joins TRBV14 and TRBJ2-6; D not resolved. The CDR3 totals 16 residues. Germline assignment: CDR1 SGHDN and CDR2 FVKESK. V was shortened by 4 bases and J by 0 bases, with 10 bases between the two germline ends. The DNA for the CDR3 is TGTGCCAGCAGCCCGATTCCGGCCTCTGGGGCCAACGTCCTGACTTTC. It specifies CASSPIPASGANVLTF.

This clonotype was seen a few times. The chain combines TRBV4-2 with TRBJ1-1, with 7 nucleotides matching TRBD1. The CDR3 extends over 16 amino acids. J lost 8 bases, V lost 3 bases, and 15 bases had no gene match. Looked up from germline, CDR1 is LGHNA and CDR2 is YNFKEQ. The chain's CDR3 is CASSHPPGQRGGEAFF. The DNA for the CDR3 is TGTGCCAGCAGCCACCCCCCGGGACAGAGAGGTGGCGAAGCTTTCTTT.

This clonotype was counted only a few times. The CDR3 DNA follows: TGTGCCAGCAGTTCCCTAGGACTAGCGGGATCCTCTGAGGCCACAGATACGCAGTATTTT. Protein sequence: CASSSLGLAGSSEATDTQYF. The chain employs TRBV28 and TRBJ2-3; the match to TRBD2 covers 12 bases. CDR1 and CDR2 from the germline V gene are MDHEN and SYDVKM. V was clipped by 4 bases and J by 2 bases; unmatched bases: 16. CDR3 length equals 20 residues.

The chain has TRBV20-1 and TRBJ2-5; a possible D gene is TRBD2 (6 bases). Trimming took off 6 bases at V and 5 bases at J, with 22 bases between the two ends. The length of the CDR3 is 15 residues. Germline V gene data show CDR1 as DFQATT and CDR2 as SNEGSKA (reference sequence). The CDR3 DNA follows: TGCAGTGCCAAAGGACTATTTCCCATTCTCGAGACCCAGTACTTC. Residues: CSAKGLFPILETQYF.

The chain joins TRBV10-3 to TRBJ2-1; 9 bases align to TRBD2. Germline V lookup: CDR1 ENHRY, CDR2 SYGVKD. V gave up 5 bases and J gave up 5 bases; unmatched junction bases: 7. The CDR3 consists of 15 residues. The CDR3 protein is CAISTRAGGDNEQFF. CDR3 DNA sequence: TGTGCCATCAGTACCCGGGCGGGGGGGGACAATGAGCAGTTCTTC.

This clonotype has only a few counts. This chain links TRBV5-4 with TRBJ2-5, with D perhaps matching TRBD1 or TRBD2 (6 bases each). Trimming removed 5 bases at V and 5 bases at J, with 19 bases between. This CDR3 comprises 15 residues. Germline V gene lookup returns CDR1 SGHNT and CDR2 YYREEE (reference sequence). Here the CDR3 DNA reads TGTGCCAGCAGGGGCGACCGGGGGCGGCGGGAGACCCAGTACTTC. It specifies CASRGDRGRRETQYF.

As for this clonotype: A much larger clone is a single base away; this may be a read error. The CDR3 region has the DNA TGTGCCAGCAGCTTAGTGAGCTCTGGAAACACCATATATTTT. Its translation is CASSLVSSGNTIYF. The rearrangement joins TRBV7-9 to TRBJ1-3; no reliable D call. The CDR3 runs to 14 residues. Germline loops: CDR1 SEHNR, CDR2 FQNEAQ (reference sequence). Trimming stripped 1 base from V and 0 bases from J, with 4 bases between.

The rearrangement uses TRBV4-1 and TRBJ2-2; no definite D call. Germline V lookup: CDR1 MGHRA, CDR2 YSYEKL. V lost 0 bases and J lost 1, with 6 bases in between. There are 15 residues in the CDR3. The DNA for the CDR3 is TGCGCCAGCAGCCAAGAATGGCGGAACACCGGGGAGCTGTTTTTT. Translation: CASSQEWRNTGELFF.

The sample holds a few counts of this clonotype. The rearrangement uses TRBV6-2 or TRBV6-3 and TRBJ2-4; D uncertain. V was pared by 4 bases and J by 3 bases, with 7 bases between. The CDR3 spans 13 residues. The germline CDR1 and CDR2 sequences are MNHEY and SVGEGT. The CDR3: CASSLGFKNIQYF. CDR3 nucleotide sequence: TGTGCCAGCAGTTTGGGATTCAAAAACATTCAGTACTTC.

This clonotype was picked up many times. The V and J genes are TRBV4-1 and TRBJ1-3; no reliable D call. The CDR3 spans 14 residues. Germline V gene data show CDR1 as MGHRA and CDR2 as YSYEKL. V was pared by 0 bases and J by 4 bases, with 7 bases between. CDR3 nucleotides: TGCGCCAGCAGCCAAGATCCCAGAGGAAACACCATATATTTT. This gives the protein CASSQDPRGNTIYF.

The genes are TRBV12-3 or TRBV12-4 and TRBJ2-5, with D unresolved. The CDR3 runs 15 residues. V was cut by 6 bases and J by 4 bases, with 18 bases left in between. The CDR3, as DNA: TGTGCCAGCAGGTCCGGTGAAGGCTTTCGAGAGACCCAGTACTTC. Translation: CASRSGEGFRETQYF.

This clonotype was counted many times. The limits of the CDR3 on the DNA are not certain, so only TCRdb's listed CDR3 is given. V usage is TRBV7-8 and J usage is TRBJ1-1. Germline CDR1 SGHVS, CDR2 FQNEAQ. Including both end residues, the CDR3 is 12 amino acids long. CDR3 amino acids: CASSILVTEAFF.

This clonotype was seen many times. J is TRBJ2-5 and V is TRBV6-1; 7 positions agree with TRBD2. Germline lookup yields CDR1 MNHNS and CDR2 SASEGT. The CDR3 covers 16 residues. Losses at the gene ends were 6 bases for V and 3 bases for J; bases not matched to a gene: 13. CDR3 nucleotide sequence: TGTGCCAGCAGCGAGAGGACTAGGGGAGTGGAAGAGACCCAGTACTTC. This codes for CASSERTRGVEETQYF.

This rearrangement joins TRBV7-6 to TRBJ2-1; the match to TRBD2 covers 9 bases. The CDR3 sequence is 16 residues long. Trimming took 5 bases from V and 9 from J; bases not matched to a gene: 14. Germline lookup yields CDR1 SGHVS and CDR2 FNYEAQ. The CDR3 DNA is TGTGCCAGCAGCCCTTTAGCGGGGGAGACTTTCGGTGAGCAGTTCTTC. Residues: CASSPLAGETFGEQFF.

This clonotype was seen a handful of times. This chain joins TRBV29-1 and TRBJ2-3; 8 nucleotides match TRBD2. This CDR3 contains 14 residues. Germline values: CDR1 SQVTM, CDR2 ANQGSEA. Trimming cost V 3 bases and J 4 bases; bases outside gene matches: 6. CDR3 residues: CSVDWLAGSDTQYF. The CDR3 DNA follows: TGCAGCGTTGATTGGCTAGCGGGTTCAGATACGCAGTATTTT.

The genes are TRBV12-5 and TRBJ2-2; 8 bases align to TRBD1. Germline V gives CDR1 LGHNT, CDR2 FRNRAP. V shed 5 bases, J shed 5 bases, and the junction held 10 bases outside the gene matches. CDR3 length equals 16 residues. The CDR3 is CASGPSTGVLTGELFF. CDR3 DNA: TGTGCTAGTGGTCCTTCGACAGGGGTATTAACCGGGGAGCTGTTTTTT. Full variable domain (remainder filled in from reference TRBV12-5 and TRBJ2-2): DARVTQTPRHKVTEMGQEVTMRCQPILGHNTVFWYRQTMMQGLELLAYFRNRAPLDDSGMPKDRFSAEMPDATLATLKIQPSEPRDSAVYFCASGPSTGVLTGELFFGEGSRLTVL.

The V and J genes are TRBV2 and TRBJ2-3, with TRBD1 matching over 7 bases. The CDR3 runs to 15 residues. The germline CDR1 and CDR2 sequences are SNHLY and FYNNEI. V lost 7 bases to trimming and J lost 4 bases; unmatched junction nucleotides: 11. Written as DNA, the CDR3 is TGTGCCAGCACCGAGGGGGCAGATTCCTCAGATACGCAGTATTTT. This sequence encodes CASTEGADSSDTQYF.

This chain uses TRBV10-3 with TRBJ2-1; 11 bases match TRBD1. Losses at the gene ends were 2 bases for V and 8 bases for J; bases not matched to a gene: 8. Germline CDR1 reads ENHRY; CDR2 reads SYGVKD. The CDR3 totals 16 residues. The CDR3 DNA is TGTGCCATCAGTGAGCCGTCCGGGACAGGGGGTCATGAGCAGTTCTTC. Translation: CAISEPSGTGGHEQFF.

The chain is built from TRBV12-3 or TRBV12-4 and TRBJ2-5, with D unresolved. This CDR3 spans 13 amino acids. Trimming cost V 7 bases and J 0 bases, with 9 bases left between them. In DNA form, the CDR3 reads TGTGCCAGCACTTCCCGTTACCAAGAGACCCAGTACTTC. Encoded protein: CASTSRYQETQYF.